This TCR beta chain was profiled in a study of blood T cells in healthy people across ages. Healthy Caucasian individuals from Russia aged 6 to 90 served as donors. A J-beta primer mix and a sample-barcoded 5' primer were used in a second PCR of about 7 to 12 cycles. A template-switch adaptor that had 12 random nucleotides put a tag on each cDNA molecule. No fewer than 3 million CDR3-containing paired-end reads came from each sample. TCRdb independently ran MiXCR on the 5' RACE reads; one entry per CDR3 protein. The sample shows fewer than 900,000 distinct CDR3 sequences, around 34% of them seen only once. General observations from the study: Roughly linear declines in TCR beta diversity per million T cells occurred with age.

CDR1 MGHDK and CDR2 SYGVNS come from the germline V gene. The CDR3 contains 14 residues. On this clonotype: No antigen is known for it.

The receptor was isolated from a man in his late teens or twenties in good health. The rearrangement joins TRBV25-1 to TRBJ2-4; D possibly corresponds to TRBD1 (5 bases). The end of the DNA fits TRBJ2-5 better, so the J call may be wrong. Specimen: blood. This chain's CDR3 is CASQARAVTETQYF. CDR3 sequence (DNA): TGTGCCAGTCAAGCCAGGGCGGTGACAGAGACCCAGTACTTC.